These 15 T cell receptor beta chains came from one sample sequenced in a study of radiotherapy plus CTLA-4 blockade in lung cancer. Only in-frame clones appear in the TCRdb table, and some are missing; sequencing was by immunoSEQ multiplex PCR. The repertoire has about 84,000 clones, approximately 79% of them found once; the top ten carry about 14%. Sequencing was performed on peripheral blood, taken from a patient treated with radiotherapy plus ipilimumab. These receptors all come from a human donor with non-small cell lung cancer that progressed on radiotherapy plus ipilimumab.

This clone has a handful of counts. The chain has TRBV9 and TRBJ2-7; D is undetermined. Per the germline V gene, CDR1 is SGDLS and CDR2 is YYNGEE. Trimming shortened V by 4 bases and J by 7 bases, and 15 bases separated the two germline ends. CDR3 length: 13 residues. CDR3 in amino acids: CASSPRQAQEQYF. Written as DNA, the CDR3 is TGTGCCAGCAGCCCCAGGCAGGCCCAGGAGCAGTACTTC.

The chain joins TRBV29-1 to TRBJ2-2; D unresolved. This CDR3 spans 11 amino acids. V was pared by 4 bases and J by 3 bases, with 3 bases between. Germline V CDR1 and CDR2: SQVTM, ANQGSEA. CDR3 residues: CSVADTGELFF. CDR3 DNA: TGCAGCGTTGCGGACACCGGGGAGCTGTTTTTT.

The V gene is TRBV6-5, the J gene TRBJ2-7, with D hard to call. V lost 6 bases and J 5 bases, leaving 11 bases between the germline ends. CDR1 and CDR2 (germline): MNHEY, SVGAGI. This CDR3 has 12 amino acids. The CDR3 DNA reads TGTGCCAGCAGCCCATCCGGTGACGAGCAGTACTTC. This codes for CASSPSGDEQYF.

This sequence joins TRBV4-1 and TRBJ2-7, with 11 nucleotides matching TRBD2. With V trimmed by 4 bases and J by 5 bases, 10 bases remained unmatched. The CDR3 is 16 amino acids. From germline, CDR1 is MGHRA and CDR2 YSYEKL. CDR3 region: CASSLPILAGGHEQYF. CDR3 nucleotide sequence: TGCGCCAGCAGCCTCCCTATTTTAGCGGGAGGGCACGAGCAGTACTTC.

The chain couples TRBV6-1 to TRBJ2-7; the D gene could be TRBD1 or TRBD2 (6 bases each). Between the trimmed V and J ends, which lost 7 bases and 5 bases, there was a span of 18 bases. Germline CDR1 and CDR2: MNHNS and SASEGT. CDR3 length: 14 amino acids. The DNA for the CDR3 is TGTGCCAGCACCCTCGGGGGCAGGGTGGACGAGCAGTACTTC. It translates to CASTLGGRVDEQYF.

V is TRBV7-8 and J is TRBJ1-2, with TRBD1 matching over 8 bases. Trimming cost V 5 bases and J 7 bases; bases outside gene matches: 9. This CDR3 is 14 amino acids long. CDR1 SGHVS and CDR2 FQNEAQ come from the germline V gene. The CDR3 DNA follows: TGTGCCAGCAGCCTGACAGGGGCCACCCCTGGCTACACCTTC. Amino acid sequence: CASSLTGATPGYTF. The entire variable domain, with the rest obtained from reference TRBV7-8 and TRBJ1-2, is as follows: GAGVSQSPRYKVAKRGQDVALRCDPISGHVSLFWYQQALGQGPEFLTYFQNEAQLDKSGLPSDRFFAERPEGSVSTLKIQRTQQEDSAVYLCASSLTGATPGYTFGSGTRLTVV.

V usage is TRBV9 and J usage is TRBJ2-5; TRBD1 aligns across 8 bases. The ends lost 0 bases at V and 2 bases at J; junction bases unmatched: 6. The CDR3 contains 16 residues. Germline CDR1 is SGDLS and CDR2 is YYNGEE. Here the CDR3 reads CASSVGQGAWQETQYF. The CDR3 DNA reads as TGTGCCAGCAGCGTAGGGCAGGGGGCTTGGCAAGAGACCCAGTACTTC.

The V and J genes are TRBV7-8 and TRBJ2-2; TRBD2 matches 7 bases. The CDR3 sequence is 16 residues long. Germline lookup yields CDR1 SGHVS and CDR2 FQNEAQ. The V segment lost 2 bases and the J segment 5 bases; nucleotides outside the gene matches: 8. The CDR3 protein is CASSLLEAGLTGELFF. The CDR3 DNA sequence: TGTGCCAGCAGCTTATTGGAAGCGGGGCTAACCGGGGAGCTGTTTTTT.

The V gene is TRBV7-9, the J gene TRBJ2-1; D gene unclear. V lost 4 bases to trimming and J lost 0 bases, with 13 bases between them. The length of the CDR3 is 16 residues. The germline gives CDR1 SEHNR, CDR2 FQNEAQ (reference sequence). Here the CDR3 DNA reads TGTGCCAGCAGCTCAGATCTGGGGTTCTCCTACAATGAGCAGTTCTTC. This gives the protein CASSSDLGFSYNEQFF.

This chain connects TRBV18 to TRBJ1-1, with unresolved D. V lost 5 bases and J 5 bases, leaving 15 bases between the germline ends. The CDR3 runs to 14 residues. Germline CDR1 KGHSH, CDR2 LQKENI. As DNA, the CDR3 is TGTGCCAGCTCATTATTAAGTCAGGTGACTGAAGCTTTCTTT. This translates into CASSLLSQVTEAFF.

This chain joins TRBV6-1 and TRBJ1-2, with 8 bases lining up with TRBD1. The CDR3 sequence is 15 residues long. The V segment lost 0 bases and the J segment 2 bases; nucleotides outside the gene matches: 2. In germline, CDR1 is MNHNS, CDR2 SASEGT. CDR3 DNA: TGTGCCAGCAGTGAAGCCGCAGGGGGCAACTATGGCTACACCTTC. It specifies CASSEAAGGNYGYTF.

The V call is TRBV7-2, the J call TRBJ1-3, with 7 nucleotides matching TRBD1. The junction had 7 bases not matched to a gene; V was cut back by 6 bases and J by 2 bases. The CDR3 is 15 amino acids. Germline V lookup: CDR1 SGHTA, CDR2 FQGNSA. In DNA form, the CDR3 reads TGTGCCAGCAGTCCAAGGGGGACAGCTGGAAACACCATATATTTT. Translated, it gives CASSPRGTAGNTIYF.

This clone turned up a few times. The rearrangement joins TRBV7-9 to TRBJ1-6; tentative D call: TRBD1 (6 bases). The CDR3 extends over 12 amino acids. Germline assignment: CDR1 SEHNR and CDR2 FQNEAQ (reference sequence). DNA for the CDR3: TGTGCTTCGGACAGACTTAATTCACCCCTCCACTTT. It codes for CASDRLNSPLHF.

The chain uses TRBV9 and TRBJ1-1; 7 nucleotides line up with TRBD1. Losses at the gene ends were 4 bases for V and 4 bases for J; bases not matched to a gene: 10. Germline CDR1 and CDR2: SGDLS and YYNGEE. The CDR3 sequence is 15 residues long. This CDR3 reads CASSRDPQGGTEAFF. In DNA form, the CDR3 reads TGTGCCAGCAGCCGGGACCCTCAGGGGGGCACTGAAGCTTTCTTT.

This clone was observed once. This rearrangement joins TRBV30 to TRBJ1-2; D perhaps matches TRBD1 (5 bases). Germline V gene sequence: CDR1 GTSNPN, CDR2 SVGIG (reference sequence). This CDR3 contains 13 residues. V was pared by 0 bases and J by 8 bases, with 13 bases between. CDR3 nucleotides: TGTGCCTGGAGTGTCATTGGAGGGGAGGGCTACACCTTC. Translation gives CAWSVIGGEGYTF.